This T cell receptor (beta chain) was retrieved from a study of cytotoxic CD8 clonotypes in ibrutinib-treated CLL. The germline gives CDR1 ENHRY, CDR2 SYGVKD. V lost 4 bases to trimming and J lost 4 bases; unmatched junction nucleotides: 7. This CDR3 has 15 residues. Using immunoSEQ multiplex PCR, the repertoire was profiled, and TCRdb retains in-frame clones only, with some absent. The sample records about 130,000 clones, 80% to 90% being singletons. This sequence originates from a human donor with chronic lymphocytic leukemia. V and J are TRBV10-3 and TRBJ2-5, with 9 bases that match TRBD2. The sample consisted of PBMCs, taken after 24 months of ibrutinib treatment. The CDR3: CAISGRGGPAETQYF. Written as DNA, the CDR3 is TGTGCCATCAGTGGGCGGGGGGGTCCCGCAGAGACCCAGTACTTC.